Shown below are 12 T cell receptor beta chains from a single sample sequenced in a study of blood T cell repertoires in COVID-19. Libraries were prepared by immunoSEQ multiplex PCR; TCRdb keeps only in-frame clonotypes and omits some of them. The table has more than 450,000 clones, roughly nine tenths seen once. Sequencing was carried out using PBMCs or T cells enriched from blood (not recorded which). The receptors originated from a woman under 30 who had recovered from COVID-19.

In this sample, this clone turned up once. The rearrangement joins TRBV19 to TRBJ1-1; D is unclear. This CDR3 is 14 amino acids long. Germline V lookup: CDR1 LNHDA, CDR2 SQIVND (reference sequence). V was shortened by 10 bases and J by 5 bases, with 20 bases between the two germline ends. The CDR3 loop reads CATRGSHGGTEAFF. The DNA for the CDR3 is TGTGCCACCAGAGGATCTCATGGAGGAACTGAAGCTTTCTTT.

The rearrangement joins TRBV28 to TRBJ1-3, with 9 bases identical to TRBD1. V was pared by 3 bases and J by 6 bases, with 9 bases of the junction left unmatched. Germline CDR1 MDHEN, CDR2 SYDVKM. This CDR3 contains 16 residues. The DNA for the CDR3 is TGTGCCAGCAGTTTTCAAACAGGGGGCGCGGAAAACACCATATATTTT. It encodes CASSFQTGGAENTIYF.

The rearrangement links TRBV29-1 to TRBJ1-6; D unresolved. Trimming stripped 5 bases from V and 9 bases from J, with 14 bases between. CDR3 length equals 13 residues. CDR1 is SQVTM and CDR2 is ANQGSEA in the germline V gene. CDR3 sequence (DNA): TGCAGCGTTTTGACGGGAGTAGGTTCACCCCTCCACTTT. Amino acid sequence: CSVLTGVGSPLHF.

J is TRBJ2-4 and V is TRBV2; TRBD2 agrees at 12 bases. The CDR3 is 16 residues long. Germline assignment: CDR1 SNHLY and CDR2 FYNNEI. Germline trimming cut 6 bases from V and 1 base from J; bases unmatched to any gene: 4. The CDR3, as DNA: TGTGCCAGCAGCCCTAGCGGGGGGGAGGCCAAAAACATTCAGTACTTC. This sequence encodes CASSPSGGEAKNIQYF.

This chain uses TRBV5-1 with TRBJ1-5; weak D call: TRBD1 (6 bases). Germline CDR1 and CDR2: SGHRS and YFSETQ. The CDR3 runs 16 residues. Trimming left V 1 base short and J 0 bases short, with 11 bases between. The CDR3 loop is CASSLSPGDSNQPQHF. The CDR3, as DNA: TGCGCCAGCAGCTTGTCCCCAGGGGATAGCAATCAGCCCCAGCATTTT.

The table lists this clone with a count of one. This rearrangement joins TRBV19 to TRBJ1-2; D gene ambiguous. Germline CDR1 LNHDA, CDR2 SQIVND (reference sequence). This CDR3 region has 16 residues. V was clipped by 6 bases and J by 0 bases, with 17 bases between them. CDR3 in DNA: TGTGCCAGTAGCTTTGCCTCACTCGGAGCTAACTATGGCTACACCTTC. Its protein is CASSFASLGANYGYTF.

The chain links TRBV15 to TRBJ1-4, with a weak D call TRBD1 (5 bases). The ends were cut back, 0 bases at V and 4 bases at J, with 12 bases in the middle. Germline CDR1 and CDR2: LNHNV and YYDKDF (reference sequence). CDR3 size: 16 residues. The CDR3 reads CATSRDARQINEKLFF. The CDR3 nucleotides are TGTGCCACCAGCAGAGATGCCCGACAGATTAATGAAAAACTGTTTTTT.

J is TRBJ1-2 and V is TRBV6-5, with 7 bases that match TRBD1. The germline V gene has CDR1 MNHEY and CDR2 SVGAGI. V was clipped by 5 bases and J by 7 bases; unmatched bases: 7. The CDR3 totals 13 residues. The CDR3 protein is CASSLQGRSGYTF. Here the CDR3 DNA reads TGTGCCAGCAGTCTACAGGGGAGGAGTGGCTACACCTTC.

This clone was observed a few times. The CDR3 sequence is CSVSRYTEAFF. CDR3 bases: TGCAGTGTTTCGAGGTACACTGAAGCTTTCTTT. This chain uses TRBV20-1 with TRBJ1-1; D unresolved. The CDR3 has 11 residues. Between the trimmed V and J ends, which lost 7 bases and 3 bases, there was a span of 9 bases. Germline CDR1 and CDR2: DFQATT and SNEGSKA (reference sequence).

This rearrangement joins TRBV11-2 to TRBJ2-7, with a weak D call TRBD2 (6 bases). Germline CDR1 is SGHAT and CDR2 is FQNNGV. The CDR3 is 13 amino acids. With 6 bases removed from V and 4 bases from J, the gap between germline ends came to 13 bases. CDR3 coding DNA: TGTGCCAGCAGACCGGGACTCCTATACGAGCAGTACTTC. This sequence encodes CASRPGLLYEQYF.

This clone was picked up a small number of times. The rearrangement links TRBV2 to TRBJ2-3, with 13 bases that match TRBD2. The J segment lost 8 bases and the V segment lost 6 bases, leaving 8 bases of the junction unmatched. This CDR3 has 15 amino acids. Germline values: CDR1 SNHLY, CDR2 FYNNEI. The CDR3 DNA reads TGTGCCAGCAGAGTACTAGCGGGGGGGGTCGGTACGCAGTATTTT. Residues: CASRVLAGGVGTQYF.

This clone showed up just once. This chain connects TRBV2 to TRBJ1-4; possibly TRBD1 for D (5 bases). In germline, CDR1 is SNHLY, CDR2 FYNNEI. V lost 6 bases and J 5 bases, leaving 16 bases between the germline ends. CDR3 length equals 15 residues. CDR3 sequence (DNA): TGTGCCAGCAGCCCTACGGGGGGGGAGAATGAAAAACTGTTTTTT. Its translation: CASSPTGGENEKLFF. Full variable domain (missing parts from reference TRBV2 and TRBJ1-4): EPEVTQTPSHQVTQMGQEVILRCVPISNHLYFYWYRQILGQKVEFLVSFYNNEISEKSEIFDDQFSVERPDGSNFTLKIRSTKLEDSAMYFCASSPTGGENEKLFFGSGTQLSVL.